Presented here are 15 T cell receptor beta chains from one specimen sequenced in a study of CD8+ T cells in alopecia areata. It was cDNA, reverse transcribed from extracted RNA, that served as the sequencing template. Sequencing was performed with immunoSEQ multiplex PCR; in TCRdb, only in-frame clones are kept and a portion is missing. In the table there are over 100,000 clones, more than 45% of which are singletons. Treatment noted: oral pan-JAK inhibitor, 5-10 mg twice daily. Sample: CD4+ T cells sorted from blood, taken at week 4, from a patient treated with tofacitinib. These TCRs come from a human donor with alopecia areata.

This clone was detected only a few times. The chain links TRBV11-2 to TRBJ1-1; 7 nucleotides agree with TRBD1. Per the germline V gene, CDR1 is SGHAT and CDR2 is FQNNGV. This CDR3 is 15 amino acids long. V lost 4 bases and J lost 2; bases outside the gene matches: 7. The DNA of the CDR3 is TGTGCCAGCAGCTCATCCCGACAGGGAAACACTGAAGCTTTCTTT. Translating it yields CASSSSRQGNTEAFF.

The rearrangement uses TRBV29-1 and TRBJ1-1, with a tentative D call TRBD1 (6 bases). From germline, CDR1 is SQVTM and CDR2 ANQGSEA. Trimming cost V 1 base and J 2 bases, with 11 bases left between them. The length of the CDR3 is 14 residues. The CDR3 DNA reads as TGCAGCGTTGAAGCCGGGACAACCAACACTGAAGCTTTCTTT. Amino acids: CSVEAGTTNTEAFF.

This chain joins TRBV2 and TRBJ2-1; TRBD2 agrees at 10 bases. The ends lost 5 bases at V and 12 bases at J; junction bases unmatched: 4. The germline gives CDR1 SNHLY, CDR2 FYNNEI. The CDR3 is made up of 12 amino acids. CDR3 sequence reads: CASSLTSGLQFF. CDR3 sequence (DNA): TGTGCCAGCAGTTTGACTAGCGGGCTGCAGTTCTTC.

This clone was counted a few times. This chain joins TRBV6-5 and TRBJ2-6, with a tentative D call TRBD1 (5 bases). The CDR3 loop spans 15 amino acids. Germline values: CDR1 MNHEY, CDR2 SVGAGI. Trimming shortened V by 6 bases and J by 2 bases, and 11 bases separated the two germline ends. The CDR3 region has the DNA TGTGCCAGCAGGACCGCAGGGACTGGGGCCAACGTCCTGACTTTC. Protein sequence: CASRTAGTGANVLTF.

This clone was counted between two and nine times. The V and J genes are TRBV6-1 and TRBJ2-7, with D unclear. The CDR3 sequence is 12 residues long. CDR1 MNHNS and CDR2 SASEGT come from the germline V gene. Trimming took 2 bases from V and 5 from J, leaving 7 bases between them. This chain's CDR3 is CASSERHDEQYF. CDR3 nucleotides: TGTGCCAGCAGTGAAAGACACGACGAGCAGTACTTC.

The V and J genes are TRBV11-1 and TRBJ2-7; 8 bases are shared with TRBD1. This CDR3 comprises 13 residues. Germline V gene sequence: CDR1 SGHAT, CDR2 FQDESV (reference sequence). With 5 bases clipped from V and 6 bases from J, the junction kept 6 bases outside the gene matches. The CDR3 DNA reads as TGTGCCAGCAGCCCTAGGACAGGGAGCGAGCAGTACTTC. Protein: CASSPRTGSEQYF. Combining the CDR3 with reference TRBV11-1 and TRBJ2-7 gives the whole variable domain EAEVAQSPRYKITEKSQAVAFWCDPISGHATLYWYRQILGQGPELLVQFQDESVVDDSQLPKDRFSAERLKGVDSTLKIQPAELGDSAMYLCASSPRTGSEQYFGPGTRLTVT.

This clone has only a few counts. In nucleotides, the CDR3 is TGCAGCGTCCCCGGGCGGAGCAACACTGAAGCTTTCTTT. Translating it yields CSVPGRSNTEAFF. V is TRBV29-1 and J is TRBJ1-1; D remains unclear. This CDR3 region has 13 residues. With 6 bases removed from V and 2 bases from J, the gap between germline ends came to 13 bases. CDR1 is SQVTM and CDR2 is ANQGSEA in the germline V gene.

The rearrangement uses TRBV5-4 and TRBJ2-7; D tentatively reads TRBD1 or TRBD2 (5 bases each). The CDR3 is 15 amino acids. Germline assignment: CDR1 SGHNT and CDR2 YYREEE (reference sequence). Trimming removed 6 bases at V and 7 bases at J, with 23 bases between. The CDR3, as DNA: TGTGCCAGCACCCAGGGCCGGCGGAGGAACGGGGAGCAGTACTTC. Protein product: CASTQGRRRNGEQYF.

The chain employs TRBV6-6 and TRBJ1-2; D is uncertain. The CDR3 sequence is 12 residues long. CDR1 is MNHNY, CDR2 SVGAGI, per germline (reference sequence). V lost 6 bases, J lost 1 base, and 6 bases lay in between. The chain's CDR3 is CASRRDNYGYTF. Here the CDR3 DNA reads TGTGCCAGCAGGAGGGATAACTATGGCTACACCTTC.

Note on this clone: The sample holds other DNA sequences that translate to the same CDR3. The J gene is TRBJ2-7, the V gene TRBV11-2; tentatively, D is TRBD1 (5 bases). Trimming pared 1 base from V and 3 bases from J, leaving 7 bases between. The length of the CDR3 is 13 residues. CDR1 is SGHAT, CDR2 FQNNGV, per germline. CDR3 nucleotide sequence: TGTGCCAGCAGCTTAGTTCAGGGCTACGAGCAGTACTTC. This encodes CASSLVQGYEQYF.

About this clone: One end of the junction fails to match germline, which may point to a read error. The chain couples TRBV7-7 to TRBJ2-7; 8 positions match TRBD2. This CDR3 is 15 amino acids long. CDR1 and CDR2 from the germline V gene are SSHAT and FNYEAQ (reference sequence). CDR3 nucleotides: TGTGCTAGCAGCTTGGGGCCGGGGGGGGACTACGAGCAGTACTTC. It encodes CASSLGPGGDYEQYF.

The rearrangement joins TRBV30 to TRBJ1-2, with TRBD1 matching 7 bases. V trimming: 1 base; J trimming: 3 bases; junction bases outside the gene matches: 8. The CDR3 runs to 15 residues. Germline lookup yields CDR1 GTSNPN and CDR2 SVGIG (reference sequence). For the CDR3, the DNA is TGTGCCTGGAGTGCGCGACAGGGACGGGACTATGGCTACACCTTC. Translating it yields CAWSARQGRDYGYTF. Full variable domain (outside the CDR3, taken from reference TRBV30 and TRBJ1-2): SQTIHQWPATLVQPVGSPLSLECTVEGTSNPNLYWYRQAAGRGLQLLFYSVGIGQISSEVPQNLSASRPQDRQFILSSKKLLLSDSGFYLCAWSARQGRDYGYTFGSGTRLTVV.

The chain joins TRBV7-9 to TRBJ2-5; TRBD1 matches at 8 bases. The DNA matches TRBJ2-7 better at its end, which makes the J call doubtful. The length of the CDR3 is 14 residues. CDR1 and CDR2 from the germline V gene are SEHNR and FQNEAQ (reference sequence). The CDR3, as DNA: TGTGCCAGCAGCCCTCGGACAGGGAGAAACGAGCAGTACTTC. Translated, it gives CASSPRTGRNEQYF.

This clone was picked up one time. The gene calls are TRBV6-5 and TRBJ2-7; D possibly corresponds to TRBD1 (6 bases). The CDR3 is 14 amino acids. Trimming took off 5 bases at V and 6 bases at J, with 17 bases between the two ends. Germline lookup yields CDR1 MNHEY and CDR2 SVGAGI. CDR3 nucleotide sequence: TGTGCCAGCAGTATCCGGGACCCACAGGGCGAGCAGTACTTC. Its protein product is CASSIRDPQGEQYF.

This rearrangement joins TRBV5-1 to TRBJ1-5, with D possibly matching TRBD1 (5 bases). The CDR3 loop spans 15 amino acids. Trimming stripped 5 bases from V and 0 bases from J, with 12 bases between. Germline assignment: CDR1 SGHRS and CDR2 YFSETQ. CDR3 residues: CASSETDPSNQPQHF. CDR3 in DNA: TGCGCCAGCAGTGAGACAGACCCTAGCAATCAGCCCCAGCATTTT.